This TCR beta chain was identified in a study of radiotherapy plus CTLA-4 blockade in lung cancer. Germline trimming cut 10 bases from V and 6 bases from J; bases unmatched to any gene: 8. Germline lookup yields CDR1 MNHEY and CDR2 SVGAGI. The CDR3 totals 14 residues. The study's findings and limits: Expansion of tumor-derived TCR clones was observed in blood after radiotherapy plus ipilimumab. Interferon-beta and early blood T cell clone dynamics reportedly predicted response best.

Worth noting for this clone: Antigen: not known.

Produced via immunoSEQ multiplex PCR; TCRdb's table is partial and in-frame only. The repertoire includes around 90,000 clones, over 80% of them detected once, and 14% to 15% sits in the top ten. The receptor was derived from a human donor with non-small cell lung cancer that progressed on radiotherapy plus ipilimumab. The chain recombines TRBV6-5 with TRBJ2-3; 12 nucleotides align to TRBD2. Sequenced material: peripheral blood, taken from a patient treated with radiotherapy plus ipilimumab. The CDR3 DNA follows: TGTGCCACCCAGGCTAGCGGGGGGGTGGATACGCAGTATTTT. Translated, it gives CATQASGGVDTQYF.